What follows are 28 T cell receptor beta chains derived from one specimen sequenced in a study of blood T cell repertoires in COVID-19. Some clones are missing from TCRdb's copy, which holds only in-frame ones; the method was immunoSEQ multiplex PCR. This repertoire shows about 140,000 clones, 80% to 90% found once; its top ten account for roughly 10%. Sequenced sample: PBMCs or T cells enriched from blood (not recorded which). The source is a man aged 55 to 69 who had recovered from COVID-19.

The chain is built from TRBV4-2 and TRBJ2-3; D may be TRBD2 (5 bases). The germline V and J ends were trimmed by 0 bases and 1 base, with 17 bases remaining between them. CDR3 size: 18 residues. Germline CDR1 reads LGHNA; CDR2 reads YNFKEQ. The CDR3 nucleotides are TGTGCCAGCAGCCAAGAAACTAGAATCTTCGGAGGCACAGATACGCAGTATTTT. Protein: CASSQETRIFGGTDTQYF.

This chain connects TRBV7-6 to TRBJ1-5; maybe TRBD1 (6 bases). The CDR3 totals 15 residues. Trimming removed 2 bases at V and 6 bases at J, with 14 bases between. Per germline, CDR1 SGHVS and CDR2 FNYEAQ. DNA for the CDR3: TGTGCCAGCAGCTTATTTGGGGGCGATGGTCAGCCCCAGCATTTT. Its protein is CASSLFGGDGQPQHF. Supplemented by reference TRBV7-6 and TRBJ1-5, the full variable domain reads GAGVSQSPRYKVTKRGQDVALRCDPISGHVSLYWYRQALGQGPEFLTYFNYEAQQDKSGLPNDRFSAERPEGSISTLTIQRTEQRDSAMYRCASSLFGGDGQPQHFGDGTRLSIL.

The rearrangement links TRBV6-5 to TRBJ1-2; no clear D gene. Trimming stripped 6 bases from V and 0 bases from J, with 8 bases between. The germline CDR1 and CDR2 sequences are MNHEY and SVGAGI. The length of the CDR3 is 13 residues. CDR3 in amino acids: CASRDTANYGYTF. The DNA for the CDR3 is TGTGCCAGCAGAGACACCGCTAACTATGGCTACACCTTC.

The V call is TRBV9, the J call TRBJ2-5, with a weak D call TRBD2 (5 bases). CDR1 is SGDLS and CDR2 is YYNGEE in the germline V gene. The CDR3 contains 14 residues. Deletions cut 5 bases from V and 4 bases from J, with 15 bases between. The CDR3 loop reads CASSRYSAGETQYF. The CDR3 region has the DNA TGTGCCAGCAGTCGCTATAGCGCCGGAGAGACCCAGTACTTC.

The chain joins TRBV7-9 to TRBJ2-7, with 10 bases that match TRBD1. V trimming: 5 bases; J trimming: 0 bases; junction bases outside the gene matches: 7. The CDR3 has 16 residues. The V gene's germline CDR1 is SEHNR and CDR2 FQNEAQ (reference sequence). In nucleotides, the CDR3 is TGTGCCAGCAGCCACACGGGACAGGGGTTCTCCTACGAGCAGTACTTC. It is translated as CASSHTGQGFSYEQYF. The full variable domain, completed using reference TRBV7-9 and TRBJ2-7, is DTGVSQNPRHKITKRGQNVTFRCDPISEHNRLYWYRQTLGQGPEFLTYFQNEAQLEKSRLLSDRFSAERPKGSFSTLEIQRTEQGDSAMYLCASSHTGQGFSYEQYFGPGTRLTVT.

This clone was found a few times. The chain links TRBV5-5 to TRBJ1-2; no reliable D call. There are 16 residues in the CDR3. V lost 0 bases, J lost 0 bases, and 12 bases lay in between. The germline V gene encodes CDR1 SGHKS and CDR2 YYEKEE (reference sequence). CDR3 nucleotides: TGTGCCAGCAGCTTGGAGGGTCGGGGAGCTAACTATGGCTACACCTTC. Protein sequence: CASSLEGRGANYGYTF. The whole variable domain, filled in from reference TRBV5-5 and TRBJ1-2, reads DAGVTQSPTHLIKTRGQQVTLRCSPISGHKSVSWYQQVLGQGPQFIFQYYEKEERGRGNFPDRFSARQFPNYSSELNVNALLLGDSALYLCASSLEGRGANYGYTFGSGTRLTVV.

Worth noting for this clone: The identical CDR3 is also encoded by other nucleotide sequences in the sample. The chain is built from TRBV19 and TRBJ2-3; 7 positions agree with TRBD2. With V trimmed by 6 bases and J by 0 bases, 6 bases remained unmatched. The CDR3 contains 15 residues. Per the germline V gene, CDR1 is LNHDA and CDR2 is SQIVND (reference sequence). The DNA for the CDR3 is TGTGCCAGTAGCATTAGCGGGCCCAGCACAGATACGCAGTATTTT. This sequence encodes CASSISGPSTDTQYF.

This chain links TRBV9 with TRBJ1-6; 10 nucleotides align to TRBD1. Germline V gene lookup returns CDR1 SGDLS and CDR2 YYNGEE. This CDR3 has 13 residues. The V gene end was trimmed by 3 bases and the J gene end by 14 bases; junction bases not matched to a gene: 5. The CDR3 sequence: CASSGGQGISLHF. The CDR3 nucleotides read TGTGCCAGCAGCGGGGGACAGGGGATATCCCTCCACTTT.

The chain employs TRBV15 and TRBJ2-6; D possibly corresponds to TRBD1 (5 bases). Germline CDR1 reads LNHNV; CDR2 reads YYDKDF (reference sequence). With 6 bases removed from V and 2 bases from J, the gap between germline ends came to 14 bases. The CDR3 is made up of 16 amino acids. CDR3 sequence (DNA): TGTGCCACCAGTCCCAACCTCAGGGCTGGGGCCAACGTCCTGACTTTC. Its translation is CATSPNLRAGANVLTF.

The chain carries TRBV27 and TRBJ2-7, with 7 positions matching TRBD1. V dropped 6 bases and J dropped 11; count of bases not matched to a gene: 16. This CDR3 has 14 amino acids. CDR1 and CDR2 from the germline V gene are MNHEY and SMNVEV (reference sequence). CDR3 residues: CASSARSESGTEYF. CDR3 sequence (DNA): TGTGCCAGCAGCGCTAGGTCGGAGAGTGGGACAGAGTACTTC.

This clone was detected only once. V gene TRBV7-9 combines with J gene TRBJ2-1; D uncertain. Germline CDR1 and CDR2: SEHNR and FQNEAQ (reference sequence). The CDR3 runs 14 residues. V lost 5 bases and J 5 bases, leaving 13 bases between the germline ends. The CDR3 spells CASSPRLSNNEQFF. CDR3 DNA: TGTGCCAGCAGCCCGCGGCTCTCAAACAATGAGCAGTTCTTC.

This clone was detected once. This rearrangement joins TRBV7-9 to TRBJ2-7, with 8 nucleotides matching TRBD2. CDR1 and CDR2 from the germline V gene are SEHNR and FQNEAQ (reference sequence). This CDR3 has 14 amino acids. V was pared by 5 bases and J by 2 bases, with 5 bases of the junction left unmatched. The chain's CDR3 is CASSLGGGPYEQYF. In DNA, the CDR3 is TGTGCCAGCAGCCTAGGCGGGGGGCCCTACGAGCAGTACTTC.

The genes are TRBV5-4 and TRBJ2-2, with 7 bases matching TRBD1. CDR3 length: 14 amino acids. Germline CDR1 and CDR2: SGHNT and YYREEE (reference sequence). Unmatched junction bases numbered 6, after V lost 6 bases and J lost 4 bases. CDR3 sequence: CASTRDRPTGELFF. CDR3 coding DNA: TGTGCCAGCACCAGGGACAGACCCACCGGGGAGCTGTTTTTT.

The chain joins TRBV29-1 to TRBJ1-4, with D unclear. The length of the CDR3 is 12 residues. With 7 bases removed from V and 7 bases from J, the gap between germline ends came to 13 bases. Germline V gene lookup returns CDR1 SQVTM and CDR2 ANQGSEA. The CDR3 region has the DNA TGCAGCGCCCGGGAGAGGAGTGAAAAACTGTTTTTT. Amino acid sequence: CSARERSEKLFF.

The chain links TRBV19 to TRBJ1-5, with 7 bases fitting TRBD1. Germline V CDR1 and CDR2: LNHDA, SQIVND (reference sequence). J gave up 0 bases and V 3 bases, and 5 bases lay outside the gene matches. CDR3 length equals 16 residues. CDR3 in amino acids: CASSIGTAYSNQPQHF. The CDR3 DNA follows: TGTGCCAGTAGTATCGGGACAGCCTATAGCAATCAGCCCCAGCATTTT.

This chain uses TRBV30 with TRBJ1-4, with 9 positions matching TRBD1. This CDR3 is built from 14 residues. From germline, CDR1 is GTSNPN and CDR2 SVGIG (reference sequence). V shed 5 bases, J shed 5 bases, and the junction held 6 bases outside the gene matches. CDR3 DNA sequence: TGTGCCTGGCGTTTGACAGGGGGAAATGAAAAACTGTTTTTT. Its translation: CAWRLTGGNEKLFF.

This clone was detected only a few times. The chain uses TRBV5-4 and TRBJ1-3, with D maybe TRBD1 (5 bases). Between the trimmed V and J ends, which lost 0 bases and 0 bases, there was a span of 10 bases. This CDR3 spans 16 amino acids. CDR1 is SGHNT and CDR2 is YYREEE in the germline V gene (reference sequence). CDR3: CASSLEPQGSGNTIYF. The CDR3 DNA follows: TGTGCCAGCAGCTTGGAGCCCCAGGGCTCTGGAAACACCATATATTTT. The full variable domain, in which reference TRBV5-4 and TRBJ1-3 provide the parts outside the CDR3, is ETGVTQSPTHLIKTRGQQVTLRCSSQSGHNTVSWYQQALGQGPQFIFQYYREEENGRGNFPPRFSGLQFPNYSSELNVNALELDDSALYLCASSLEPQGSGNTIYFGEGSWLTVV.

Concerning this clone: Germline and junction disagree at one end, which may indicate a read error. This chain joins TRBV7-7 and TRBJ2-1; weak D call: TRBD1 (5 bases). CDR1 and CDR2 (germline): SSHAT, FNYEAQ (reference sequence). This CDR3 spans 14 amino acids. Here the CDR3 reads CASSQDSSYNEQFF. The CDR3 coding sequence is TGTGCTAGCAGCCAAGACAGCTCCTACAATGAGCAGTTCTTC.

The J gene is TRBJ2-3, the V gene TRBV7-9; 9 bases align to TRBD2. This CDR3 spans 16 amino acids. V was pared by 4 bases and J by 6 bases, with 11 bases of the junction left unmatched. Per the germline V gene, CDR1 is SEHNR and CDR2 is FQNEAQ (reference sequence). CDR3 protein: CASSSTSGLNWDTQYF. DNA for the CDR3: TGTGCCAGCAGCTCGACTAGCGGCCTGAATTGGGATACGCAGTATTTT.

The V call is TRBV15, the J call TRBJ2-2; 10 bases agree with TRBD1. V shed 2 bases and J 5 bases; nucleotides not matched to a gene: 5. This CDR3 has 16 amino acids. CDR1 LNHNV and CDR2 YYDKDF come from the germline V gene (reference sequence). DNA for the CDR3: TGTGCCACCAGCAGATCTGGGACAGGGGCGACCGGGGAGCTGTTTTTT. Encoded protein: CATSRSGTGATGELFF. The variable domain in full, with the rest retrieved from reference TRBV15 and TRBJ2-2, is DAMVIQNPRYQVTQFGKPVTLSCSQTLNHNVMYWYQQKSSQAPKLLFHYYDKDFNNEADTPDNFQSRRPNTSFCFLDIRSPGLGDTAMYLCATSRSGTGATGELFFGEGSRLTVL.

This clone occurred a few times. The chain's CDR3 is CASSEAVSRGYTF. DNA for the CDR3: TGTGCCAGCAGTGAGGCGGTCAGTCGGGGCTACACCTTC. This chain links TRBV6-1 with TRBJ1-2; D remains ambiguous. V was shortened by 3 bases and J by 8 bases, with 13 bases between the two germline ends. There are 13 residues in the CDR3. Germline V gene data show CDR1 as MNHNS and CDR2 as SASEGT.

This chain links TRBV4-1 with TRBJ2-5; a weak D match, TRBD1 (6 bases). The germline V gene encodes CDR1 MGHRA and CDR2 YSYEKL. This CDR3 comprises 14 residues. Trimming stripped 4 bases from V and 2 bases from J, with 11 bases between. The CDR3 protein is CASSRDRWQETQYF. CDR3 nucleotides: TGCGCCAGCAGCCGAGACAGGTGGCAAGAGACCCAGTACTTC.

CDR3 loop: CASSQGDTEAFF. CDR3 DNA: TGTGCCAGCAGCCAGGGTGACACTGAAGCTTTCTTT. This sequence joins TRBV5-4 and TRBJ1-1, with D perhaps matching TRBD1 (5 bases). The CDR3 consists of 12 residues. The germline V gene encodes CDR1 SGHNT and CDR2 YYREEE (reference sequence). V was cut by 4 bases and J by 3 bases, with 7 bases left in between.

The chain uses TRBV28 and TRBJ1-1, with 8 bases lining up with TRBD1. This CDR3 has 14 amino acids. The J segment lost 7 bases and the V segment lost 6 bases, leaving 10 bases of the junction unmatched. Looked up from germline, CDR1 is MDHEN and CDR2 is SYDVKM. The CDR3 region has the DNA TGTGCCAGCAGGACCAGGGGGCTTGTACTTGAAGCTTTCTTT. It translates to CASRTRGLVLEAFF.

This rearrangement joins TRBV20-1 to TRBJ2-3; D call uncertain. Germline CDR1 DFQATT, CDR2 SNEGSKA (reference sequence). V shed 6 bases and J shed 5 bases, with 6 bases lying between them. The CDR3 spans 10 residues. The CDR3 region has the DNA TGCAGTGCAGAGATAGATACGCAGTATTTT. It is translated as CSAEIDTQYF.

This chain links TRBV9 with TRBJ2-3; possibly TRBD2 for D (6 bases). V was pared by 4 bases and J by 1 base, with 13 bases between. The CDR3 totals 15 residues. Germline loops: CDR1 SGDLS, CDR2 YYNGEE. The chain's CDR3 is CASSPRGMGTDTQYF. The CDR3 coding sequence is TGTGCCAGCAGCCCCCGGGGGATGGGCACAGATACGCAGTATTTT. The complete variable domain, with remaining parts taken from reference TRBV9 and TRBJ2-3, reads DSGVTQTPKHLITATGQRVTLRCSPRSGDLSVYWYQQSLDQGLQFLIQYYNGEERAKGNILERFSAQQFPDLHSELNLSSLELGDSALYFCASSPRGMGTDTQYFGPGTRLTVL.

The rearrangement uses TRBV2 and TRBJ2-4; maybe TRBD2 (7 bases). Germline assignment: CDR1 SNHLY and CDR2 FYNNEI. The V and J ends lost 8 bases and 8 bases respectively, with 16 bases between them. CDR3 size: 13 residues. This CDR3 reads CASHGGGQDIQYF. The CDR3 DNA reads as TGTGCCAGCCATGGGGGGGGGCAGGACATTCAGTACTTC.

The rearrangement joins TRBV18 to TRBJ2-1, with 8 bases aligning to TRBD1. Looked up from germline, CDR1 is KGHSH and CDR2 is LQKENI. CDR3 size: 17 residues. V lost 0 bases, J lost 0 bases, and 4 bases stayed unmatched. The CDR3 DNA reads TGTGCCAGCTCACCACCCCGGGGGACAGGCTCCTACAATGAGCAGTTCTTC. It yields the protein CASSPPRGTGSYNEQFF.